This entry is about one T cell receptor (beta chain). This clonotype has a handful of counts. It has no known antigen specificity. Per-base qualities were not stored, and no clone one base away is much larger. This sample was taken from a study of identical twins (dated by TCRdb to the mid-2010s). Regarding the research as a whole: The study deep-sequenced TCR alpha and beta repertoires from monozygotic twins, unrelated adults of various ages and cord blood to test whether fetal clonotypes persist. Replicate twin experiments were performed at different times using different library preparation protocols to rule out contamination.

Library preparation used 5' RACE. Sequencing used an Illumina HiSeq 2000. A universal primer binding site was added through template switching, and the final cDNA carried a unique molecular identifier so that TCR cDNA molecules could be counted accurately. Specific primers in the conserved constant-segment region were used to synthesize first-strand cDNA for TCR alpha and beta chains. To control for contamination, every cDNA library was double barcoded, receiving both a SMART-Mk sample barcode and Illumina barcodes. TruSeq adapter sequences and Illumina sample barcodes were added in two successive PCR steps. Sequencing of the TCR alpha and beta cDNA libraries was done on the Illumina HiSeq platform using custom primers. The authors' pipeline ran thus. Raw reads were processed with MiGEC to extract unique molecular identifiers, and MiXCR was used to determine CDR3 positions. Recombination models were inferred per individual with the repgenHMM and IGoR tools using an EM algorithm. Shared clonotype analysis was performed with the tcR package in R, normalizing sharing by the product of cloneset sizes. To study raw recombination without the effects of thymic and clonal selection, out-of-frame nonproductive sequences were analyzed. The public sequencing data were trimmed at Q25 with fastp and processed into clonotypes with MiXCR by TCRdb, which kept only in-frame beta chains. Rows are combined by CDR3 protein, so each entry shows the most common genes and DNA. The V and J calls follow TCRdb's processing rather than the paper's. In this sample the table shows 350,000 to 450,000 distinct CDR3 sequences, around 20% of which occur a single time. The ten most abundant clones make up around 10% of the sample.

The germline V gene sets CDR1 to MRHNA and CDR2 to SNTAGT. Taken from cysteine to phenylalanine, the CDR3 has 15 residues. Only the CDR3 DNA stays, 45 bases, in frame from base 1. Trimming takes 6 bases off V and 10 bases off J; junction bases not matched to a gene: 10. Study-level results and caveats: Compared with coincidental sharing between unrelated individuals, out-of-frame TCR alpha sequences shared between twins had an excess of sequences with low generation probability. Fewer insertions were carried by abundant cord blood beta clonotypes; a weaker similar trend was observed in young adult naive repertoires, while no such trend was observed in memory repertoires. In beta out-of-frame sequences, excess twin sharing was weaker, because having fewer shared sequences lowered the signal-to-noise ratio. Because the same donors could not be followed over many years, the conclusions relied on cross-sectional statistical analysis. Out-of-frame TCR alpha sharing in monozygotic twins was systematically underestimated by recombination models, whereas sharing between unrelated individuals was in agreement with the recombination models. Zero-insertion analyses could be partly confounded by invariant T cells such as MAIT and iNKT, although diverse VJ usage argued against such confounding for most clonotypes.

Only healthy Caucasian donors were included. Three unrelated non-twin adults were additionally sequenced: a male aged 18 to 29, a male aged 50 to 60 and a female aged 50 to 60. Miltenyi CD45RO+ enrichment and human naive T-cell isolation kits were used to isolate memory (CD45RO+) and naive T cells from PBMC. This receptor chain uses TRBV6-4 and TRBJ2-1; 12 junctional bases match TRBD1. The sequence derives from a man between 45 and 60 years old in good health. Material for sequencing was naive T cells sorted from blood. The label giving this sample's cell subset or site can be read as: cells isolated with a human naive T-cell isolation kit. The CDR3 sequence is CASSQGQGAALEQFF. In nucleotide form, the sequence is TGTGCCAGCAGCCAGGGACAGGGGGCCGCCCTGGAGCAGTTCTTC.